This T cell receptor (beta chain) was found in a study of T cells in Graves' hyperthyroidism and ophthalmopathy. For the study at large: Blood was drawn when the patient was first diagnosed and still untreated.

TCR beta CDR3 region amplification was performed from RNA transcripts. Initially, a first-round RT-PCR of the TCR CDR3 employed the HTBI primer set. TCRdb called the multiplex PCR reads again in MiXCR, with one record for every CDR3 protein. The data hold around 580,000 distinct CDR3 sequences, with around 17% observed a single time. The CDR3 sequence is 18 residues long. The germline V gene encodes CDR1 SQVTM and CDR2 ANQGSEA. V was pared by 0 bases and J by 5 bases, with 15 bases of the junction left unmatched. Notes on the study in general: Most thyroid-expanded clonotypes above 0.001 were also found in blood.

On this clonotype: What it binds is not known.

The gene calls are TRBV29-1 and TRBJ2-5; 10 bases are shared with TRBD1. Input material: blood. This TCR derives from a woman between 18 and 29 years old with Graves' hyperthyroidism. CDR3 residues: CSVEDLVTGGNSVETQYF. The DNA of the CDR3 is TGCAGCGTTGAAGATCTTGTGACAGGGGGCAATTCTGTGGAGACCCAGTACTTC.